Listed below are T cell receptor beta chains from one sample, sequenced in a study of STAT5B mutations in CD4+ large granular lymphocyte leukemia. The protocol was immunoSEQ multiplex PCR, while the TCRdb copy is restricted to in-frame clones and leaves out a portion. The sample yields some 6,000 clones, around four fifths seen once. The sample was PBMCs. All receptors derive from an elderly man with CD4+ T-cell large granular lymphocyte leukemia. Both conserved end residues are trimmed from each CDR3. The order of the fields is V gene, D gene, CDR3 protein. The D gene is left open where the match is weak.

V gene: TRBV9
D gene: TRBD1
CDR3 protein: ASSAGTAADYEQY

V gene: TRBV5-1
D gene: NA
CDR3 protein: ASSLGEGNYGYT

V gene: TRBV6-1
D gene: NA
CDR3 protein: ASSEPREQNQNTEAF

V gene: TRBV2
D gene: NA
CDR3 protein: ASSLGPGNEQY

V gene: TRBV7-9
D gene: TRBD2
CDR3 protein: ASSPLGTSNYEQY

V gene: TRBV6-5
D gene: TRBD1
CDR3 protein: ASSYGTGSNEKLF

V gene: TRBV4-1
D gene: NA
CDR3 protein: ASSSQWGVPYEQY

V gene: TRBV4-3
D gene: NA
CDR3 protein: ASSQAARGTYEQY

V gene: TRBV5-4
D gene: NA
CDR3 protein: ASSPGGASYGYT

V gene: TRBV10-2
D gene: NA
CDR3 protein: ASSESDSDTQY

V gene: TRBV7-2
D gene: NA
CDR3 protein: ASSSPRGPIKTQY

V gene: TRBV27
D gene: NA
CDR3 protein: ASSLFPADRPDTQY

V gene: TRBV28
D gene: NA
CDR3 protein: ASSLWDRPHEQY

V gene: TRBV7-2
D gene: NA
CDR3 protein: ASSSSGTYYGYT

V gene: TRBV7-3
D gene: TRBD2
CDR3 protein: ASSFKGVAGPQQGELF

V gene: TRBV6-6
D gene: TRBD2
CDR3 protein: ASSPTSGRARDTQY

V gene: TRBV28
D gene: NA
CDR3 protein: ASSLKPHTAGIGQY

V gene: TRBV2
D gene: NA
CDR3 protein: ASSEVEGDPYGYT

V gene: TRBV11-3
D gene: TRBD1
CDR3 protein: ASSHRQGTEAF

V gene: TRBV29-1
D gene: TRBD1
CDR3 protein: SAGRGRGNTEAF

V gene: TRBV19
D gene: TRBD1
CDR3 protein: ASSLTGWADTQY

V gene: TRBV30
D gene: TRBD1
CDR3 protein: AWLRAGGRGYT

V gene: TRBV10-2
D gene: TRBD1
CDR3 protein: ASRRGQGVSGANVLT

V gene: TRBV27
D gene: TRBD1
CDR3 protein: ASSFRSDRGRPYEQY

V gene: TRBV7-2
D gene: TRBD2
CDR3 protein: ASSESSGGALGHQF

V gene: TRBV19
D gene: NA
CDR3 protein: ASSIMAGSSNQPQH

V gene: TRBV10-3
D gene: NA
CDR3 protein: AIKQTRGGTANTGELF

V gene: TRBV27
D gene: TRBD2
CDR3 protein: ASSLIAGGRNTEQF

V gene: TRBV29-1
D gene: TRBD1
CDR3 protein: SVVAQGIYEQY

V gene: TRBV11-2
D gene: NA
CDR3 protein: ASSLGGGSNQPQH

V gene: TRBV6-5
D gene: TRBD1
CDR3 protein: ASSPGTGEFNEQF

V gene: TRBV7-2
D gene: NA
CDR3 protein: ASSLYFRDFMSTDTQY

V gene: TRBV29-1
D gene: NA
CDR3 protein: SVEMARDEKLF

V gene: TRBV23-1
D gene: NA
CDR3 protein: ASRGYGYT

V gene: TRBV6-6
D gene: NA
CDR3 protein: ASTTGLYGYT

V gene: TRBV23-1
D gene: NA
CDR3 protein: ASSQQSRLNTEAF

V gene: TRBV6-5
D gene: NA
CDR3 protein: ASSYSESYEQY

V gene: TRBV27
D gene: TRBD2
CDR3 protein: ASSTRTSGLVDNEQF

V gene: TRBV13
D gene: NA
CDR3 protein: ASSWRGASIYEQY

V gene: TRBV28
D gene: TRBD2
CDR3 protein: ASSHRTSGLSYEQY

V gene: TRBV9
D gene: TRBD1
CDR3 protein: ASSVGQGAGTDTQY

V gene: TRBV7-8
D gene: TRBD2
CDR3 protein: ASSSGGGYYNEQF

V gene: TRBV11-2
D gene: TRBD2
CDR3 protein: ASSFSGANSYEQY

V gene: TRBV7-2
D gene: TRBD1
CDR3 protein: ASSIRDSHPYGYT

V gene: TRBV6-1
D gene: TRBD1
CDR3 protein: ASRRQGDGKLF

V gene: TRBV7-9
D gene: NA
CDR3 protein: ASSPDSHYEQY

V gene: TRBV9
D gene: NA
CDR3 protein: ASSVEASAYYEQY

V gene: TRBV4-3
D gene: TRBD1
CDR3 protein: ASSQEDRASYGYT

V gene: TRBV2
D gene: TRBD2
CDR3 protein: ASNLGTSGYNEQF

V gene: TRBV15
D gene: NA
CDR3 protein: ATSRDLGTEAF

V gene: TRBV6-5
D gene: NA
CDR3 protein: ASRQGTNTEAF

V gene: TRBV6-1
D gene: TRBD1
CDR3 protein: ASSEGNRGNTIY

V gene: TRBV9
D gene: TRBD2
CDR3 protein: ASSPQGLAGGYEQY

V gene: TRBV9
D gene: TRBD1
CDR3 protein: ASSLGGGEQF

V gene: TRBV29-1
D gene: NA
CDR3 protein: SVPGGQDEKLF

V gene: TRBV11-3
D gene: NA
CDR3 protein: ASSLGYGPYEQY

V gene: TRBV10-3
D gene: NA
CDR3 protein: AISTTGTDTQY

V gene: TRBV4-1
D gene: NA
CDR3 protein: ASSLGRAGFSYEQY

V gene: TRBV5-5
D gene: NA
CDR3 protein: ASSLEDWSSYNSPLH